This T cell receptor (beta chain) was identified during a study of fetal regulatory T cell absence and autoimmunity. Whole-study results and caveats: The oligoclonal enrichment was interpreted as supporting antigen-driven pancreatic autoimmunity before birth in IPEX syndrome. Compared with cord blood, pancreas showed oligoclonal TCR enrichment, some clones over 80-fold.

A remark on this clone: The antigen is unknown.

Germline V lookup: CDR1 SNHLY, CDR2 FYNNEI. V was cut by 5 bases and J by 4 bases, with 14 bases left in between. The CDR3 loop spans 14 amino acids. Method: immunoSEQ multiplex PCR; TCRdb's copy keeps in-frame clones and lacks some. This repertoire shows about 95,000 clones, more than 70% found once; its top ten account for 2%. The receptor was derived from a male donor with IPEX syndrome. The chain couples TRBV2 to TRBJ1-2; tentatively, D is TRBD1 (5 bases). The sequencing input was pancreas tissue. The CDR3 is CASSTPRDVYGYTF. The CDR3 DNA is TGTGCCAGCAGTACGCCCCGGGACGTCTATGGCTACACCTTC.